This is a list of T cell receptor beta chains from one sample in a study of T cell responses to AZD1222 COVID-19 vaccine. Assay used: immunoSEQ multiplex PCR; TCRdb lists only in-frame clones, some missing. Of 30,000 to 35,000 clones in the sample, around 78% are singletons; the top ten hold about 4.5%. Sample: peripheral blood, taken 28 days after the second AZD1222 dose. The receptors derive from an adult who received the AZD1222 COVID-19 vaccine. The CDR3 runs from the conserved cysteine through the conserved F or W. Each record gives: clone size, J gene, V gene, D gene, CDR3 protein, CDR3 DNA. D genes are given only for firm matches. The size field is filled for only some rows; it gives once, few, many or a size class.

>.|TRBJ2-1|TRBV15|.
CATSRVFTYNEQFF
TGTGCCACCAGCAGAGTCTTCACGTACAATGAGCAGTTCTTC
>.|TRBJ2-7|TRBV7-6|.
CASQGRLYEQYF
TGTGCCAGTCAGGGACGTCTCTACGAGCAGTACTTC
>.|TRBJ1-6|TRBV10-3|.
CAIGLGTGFGSPLHF
TGTGCCATCGGCCTCGGGACCGGCTTCGGTTCACCCCTCCACTTT
>.|TRBJ2-5|TRBV2|.
CASSDGASWETQYF
TGTGCCAGCAGTGATGGGGCTAGCTGGGAGACCCAGTACTTC
>once|TRBJ2-4|TRBV4-1|.
CASSHRAPRSAKNIQYF
TGCGCCAGCAGCCACCGAGCCCCCCGCAGCGCCAAAAACATTCAGTACTTC
>few|TRBJ1-5|TRBV11-2|.
CASSLGPGRDQPQHF
TGTGCCAGCAGCTTGGGTCCAGGGCGGGATCAGCCCCAGCATTTT
>.|TRBJ1-6|TRBV19|.
CASRRTRPPRDSPLHF
TGTGCCAGTAGGAGGACACGCCCTCCTAGAGATTCACCCCTCCACTTT
>.|TRBJ1-2|TRBV5-8|.
CASSLEAYRVGYGYTF
TGTGCCAGCAGCTTGGAGGCTTACAGGGTCGGCTATGGCTACACCTTC
>.|TRBJ2-1|TRBV5-1|.
CASSLLERTNEIGQFF
TGCGCCAGCAGCTTGCTCGAGCGGACCAATGAGATTGGGCAGTTCTTC
>.|TRBJ1-1|TRBV4-2|.
CASSQDKHRRNTEAFF
TGTGCCAGCAGCCAAGATAAACACAGGCGGAACACTGAAGCTTTCTTT
>.|TRBJ1-4|TRBV28|.
CASSLSAKGKLFF
TGTGCCAGCAGTTTATCGGCGAAGGGAAAACTGTTTTTT
>.|TRBJ1-1|TRBV3-1/TRBV3-2|.
CASSRGQGAFF
TGTGCCAGCAGTCGGGGGCAGGGAGCTTTCTTT
>.|TRBJ2-5|TRBV9|.
CASSPRPSGGMTETQYF
TGTGCCAGCAGCCCTAGACCCTCTGGGGGAATGACAGAGACCCAGTACTTC
>.|TRBJ2-6|TRBV28|.
CASSLQNGVLTF
TGTGCCAGCAGTTTACAAAACGGCGTCCTGACTTTC
>.|TRBJ2-5|TRBV4-3|.
CASSQGEWETQYF
TGCGCCAGCAGCCAAGGAGAGTGGGAGACCCAGTACTTC
>.|TRBJ1-1|TRBV18|TRBD1
CASSPQSGQGWTVFEAFF
TGTGCCAGCTCACCACAATCGGGACAGGGGTGGACGGTCTTCGAAGCTTTCTTT
>.|TRBJ1-2|TRBV30|.
CAWSLDYGYTF
TGTGCCTGGAGTCTGGACTATGGCTACACCTTC
>once|TRBJ2-7|TRBV7-2|.
CASSLVSSGKLYEQYF
TGTGCCAGCAGCTTAGTATCATCGGGCAAGTTATACGAGCAGTACTTC
>.|TRBJ2-1|TRBV19|.
CASSSRRLEGNEQFF
TGTGCCAGTAGTAGCCGGAGACTAGAAGGGAATGAGCAGTTCTTC
>once|TRBJ1-2|TRBV7-9|.
CASSAGQLINYGYTF
TGTGCCAGCAGCGCCGGGCAGCTGATCAACTATGGCTACACCTTC
>.|TRBJ2-5|TRBV5-5|TRBD2
CASSLVASGTETQYF
TGTGCCAGCAGCTTGGTAGCTAGCGGGACGGAGACCCAGTACTTC
>few|TRBJ1-2|TRBV7-2|.
CASSLDSNYGYTF
TGTGCCAGCAGCTTAGACAGTAACTATGGCTACACCTTC
>.|TRBJ1-3|TRBV20-1|.
CSASSWGSGNTIYF
TGCAGTGCTAGTTCTTGGGGCTCTGGAAACACCATATATTTT
>.|TRBJ2-1|TRBV18|.
CASSPMTGGDEQFF
TGTGCCAGCTCACCCATGACAGGTGGGGATGAGCAGTTCTTC
>.|TRBJ2-5|TRBV6-5|.
CASGTQGRRGETQYF
TGTGCCAGCGGAACACAGGGGAGGAGGGGGGAGACCCAGTACTTC
>.|TRBJ1-2|TRBV6-4|TRBD1
CASQGQGGGYTF
TGTGCCAGCCAAGGACAGGGTGGGGGCTACACCTTC
>.|TRBJ2-1|TRBV24-1|TRBD1
CATSTGQGGNEQFF
TGTGCCACCAGTACCGGACAGGGGGGGAATGAGCAGTTCTTC
>.|TRBJ1-5|TRBV6-1|.
CATTRGNQPQHF
TGTGCCACTACAAGGGGCAATCAGCCCCAGCATTTT
>.|TRBJ1-2|TRBV6-5|TRBD1
CASSSLTGGRRWGYTF
TGTGCCAGCAGTTCATTAACAGGGGGCCGTAGGTGGGGCTACACCTTC
>few|TRBJ2-3|TRBV7-9|TRBD2
CASRRGTSGRITSTDTQYF
TGTGCCAGCAGAAGAGGGACTAGCGGGAGAATCACTAGCACAGATACGCAGTATTTT
>.|TRBJ1-2|TRBV6-5|.
CASSSGQLRYGYTF
TGTGCCAGCAGCTCAGGACAGCTCCGCTATGGCTACACCTTC
>.|TRBJ2-2|TRBV4-1|TRBD1
CASSQDRGPGELFF
TGCGCCAGCAGCCAAGATAGGGGGCCCGGGGAGCTGTTTTTT
>.|TRBJ2-1|TRBV4-1|TRBD2
CASSLGLAGAYNEQFF
TGCGCCAGCAGCCTCGGACTAGCGGGAGCCTACAATGAGCAGTTCTTC
>.|TRBJ2-3|TRBV6-4|.
CASSDEGSTDTQYF
TGTGCCAGCAGTGACGAGGGTAGCACAGATACGCAGTATTTT
>.|TRBJ2-6|TRBV19|.
CASRKPLVTGANVLTF
TGTGCCAGCCGGAAACCCTTGGTCACCGGGGCCAACGTCCTGACTTTC
>.|TRBJ2-3|TRBV18|.
CASSPGTVDTQYF
TGTGCCAGCTCACCTGGGACGGTAGATACGCAGTATTTT
>.|TRBJ2-1|TRBV6-4|TRBD2
CASSDSLAGGNEQFF
TGTGCCAGCAGTGACTCACTAGCGGGGGGGAATGAGCAGTTCTTC
>.|TRBJ2-1|TRBV18|.
CASSPLGSSYNEQFF
TGTGCCAGCTCACCACTGGGTAGCTCCTACAATGAGCAGTTCTTC
>.|TRBJ2-3|TRBV2|TRBD2
CASLAGSLSTQYF
TGTGCCAGCCTAGCGGGAAGCCTTAGTACGCAGTATTTT
>.|TRBJ1-2|TRBV3-1/TRBV3-2|TRBD1
CASSPQGIGGYTF
TGTGCCAGCAGCCCACAGGGGATAGGCGGCTACACCTTC
>.|TRBJ1-3|TRBV6-2/TRBV6-3|.
CASSYELGMTGNTIYF
TGTGCCAGCAGTTACGAGCTGGGGATGACTGGAAACACCATATATTTT
>.|TRBJ1-2|TRBV7-2|.
CASSDPRESYGYTF
TGTGCCAGCAGCGACCCACGGGAGAGCTATGGCTACACCTTC
>.|TRBJ1-6|TRBV6-5|TRBD1
CASSYSGQYNSPLHF
TGTGCCAGCAGTTACTCGGGACAGTATAATTCACCCCTCCACTTT
>.|TRBJ1-2|TRBV14|TRBD1
CASSHLGTVDGYTF
TGTGCCAGCAGCCACCTCGGGACAGTCGATGGCTACACCTTC
>few|TRBJ1-3|TRBV6-5|.
CASRPTDSSRNTIYF
TGTGCCAGCAGGCCAACAGATAGCAGCAGAAACACCATATATTTT
>few|TRBJ1-2|TRBV6-5|TRBD1
CASSYSGTVSYGYTF
TGTGCCAGCAGTTACTCGGGGACAGTCTCCTATGGCTACACCTTC
>.|TRBJ1-5|TRBV5-1|.
CASSLVTGPSQPQHF
TGCGCCAGCAGCTTGGTAACAGGGCCCAGTCAGCCCCAGCATTTT
>.|TRBJ2-5|TRBV7-9|.
CASSLLPTLPETQYF
TGTGCCAGCAGCTTATTACCTACCCTCCCCGAGACCCAGTACTTC
>.|TRBJ2-3|TRBV4-2|.
CASSPVDSGFTDTQYF
TGTGCCAGCAGCCCAGTGGATAGCGGCTTCACAGATACGCAGTATTTT
>.|TRBJ1-4|TRBV1|.
CTSSQDSSGTGGVLVGEKLFF
TGCACCAGCAGCCAAGATTCCTCAGGGACAGGGGGCGTACTCGTAGGTGAAAAACTGTTTTTT